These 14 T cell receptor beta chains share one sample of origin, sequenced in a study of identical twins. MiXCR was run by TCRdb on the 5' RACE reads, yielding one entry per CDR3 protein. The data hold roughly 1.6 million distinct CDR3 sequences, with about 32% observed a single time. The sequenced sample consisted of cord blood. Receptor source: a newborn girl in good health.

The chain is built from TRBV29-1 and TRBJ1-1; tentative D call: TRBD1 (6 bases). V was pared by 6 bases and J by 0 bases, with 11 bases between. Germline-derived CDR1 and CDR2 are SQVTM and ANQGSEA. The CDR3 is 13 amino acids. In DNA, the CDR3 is TGCAGCGTCGCGGGACACTTGAACACTGAAGCTTTCTTT. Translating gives CSVAGHLNTEAFF.

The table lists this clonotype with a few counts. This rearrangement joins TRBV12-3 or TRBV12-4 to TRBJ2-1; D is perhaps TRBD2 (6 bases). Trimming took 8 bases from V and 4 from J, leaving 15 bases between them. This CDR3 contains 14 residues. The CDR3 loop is CASHLTGTYNEQFF. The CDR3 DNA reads TGTGCCAGCCATTTGACGGGGACTTACAATGAGCAGTTCTTC.

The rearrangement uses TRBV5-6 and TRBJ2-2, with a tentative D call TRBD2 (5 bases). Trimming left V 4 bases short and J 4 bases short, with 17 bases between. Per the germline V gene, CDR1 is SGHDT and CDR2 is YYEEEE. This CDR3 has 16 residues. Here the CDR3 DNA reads TGTGCCAGCAGCGGACCGACACTAGGCGGCACCGGGGAGCTGTTTTTT. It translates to CASSGPTLGGTGELFF.

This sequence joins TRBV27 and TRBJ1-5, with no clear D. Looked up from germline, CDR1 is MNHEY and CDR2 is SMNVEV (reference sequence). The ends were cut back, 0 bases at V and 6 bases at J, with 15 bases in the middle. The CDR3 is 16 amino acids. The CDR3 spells CASSLSGALGVQPQHF. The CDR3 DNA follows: TGTGCCAGCAGTTTATCGGGAGCCCTCGGGGTTCAGCCCCAGCATTTT.

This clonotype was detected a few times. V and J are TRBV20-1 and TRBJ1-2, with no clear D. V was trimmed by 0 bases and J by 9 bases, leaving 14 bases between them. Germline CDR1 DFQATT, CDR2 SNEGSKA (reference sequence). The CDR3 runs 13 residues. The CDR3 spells CSARETLLSSYTF. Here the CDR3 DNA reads TGCAGTGCTAGAGAGACGTTGCTATCGAGCTACACCTTC.

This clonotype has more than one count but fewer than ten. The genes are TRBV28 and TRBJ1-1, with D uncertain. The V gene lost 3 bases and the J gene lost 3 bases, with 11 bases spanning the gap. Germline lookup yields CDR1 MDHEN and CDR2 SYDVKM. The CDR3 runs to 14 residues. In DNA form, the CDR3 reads TGTGCCAGCAGTTTTCCCGGGTTGGACACTGAAGCTTTCTTT. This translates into CASSFPGLDTEAFF.

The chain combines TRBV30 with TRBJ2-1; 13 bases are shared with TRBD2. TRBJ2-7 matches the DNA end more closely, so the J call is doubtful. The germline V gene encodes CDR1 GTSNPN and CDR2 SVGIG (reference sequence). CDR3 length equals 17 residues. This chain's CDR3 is CAWSVGLAGALYNEQYF. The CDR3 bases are TGTGCCTGGAGTGTAGGACTAGCGGGGGCCCTCTACAATGAGCAGTACTTC.

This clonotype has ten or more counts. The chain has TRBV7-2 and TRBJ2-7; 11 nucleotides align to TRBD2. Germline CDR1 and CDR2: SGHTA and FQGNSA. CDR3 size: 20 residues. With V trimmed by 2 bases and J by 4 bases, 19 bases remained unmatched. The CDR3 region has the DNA TGTGCCAGCAGCTTAATCCCAATCCTGATTTGGACTAGCGGGTTATACGAGCAGTACTTC. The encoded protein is CASSLIPILIWTSGLYEQYF.

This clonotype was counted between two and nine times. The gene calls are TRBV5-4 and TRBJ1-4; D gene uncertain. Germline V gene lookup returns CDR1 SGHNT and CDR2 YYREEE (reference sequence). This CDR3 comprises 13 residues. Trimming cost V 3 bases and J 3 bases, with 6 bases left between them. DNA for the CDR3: TGTGCCAGCAGCTCGGCGTCTAATGAAAAACTGTTTTTT. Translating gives CASSSASNEKLFF.

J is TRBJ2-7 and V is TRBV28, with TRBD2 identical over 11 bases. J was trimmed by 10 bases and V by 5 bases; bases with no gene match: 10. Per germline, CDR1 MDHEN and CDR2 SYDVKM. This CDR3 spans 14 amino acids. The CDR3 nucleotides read TGTGCCAGCAGTCCAACTAGCGGGGGTGAGGCCCAGTACTTC. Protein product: CASSPTSGGEAQYF.

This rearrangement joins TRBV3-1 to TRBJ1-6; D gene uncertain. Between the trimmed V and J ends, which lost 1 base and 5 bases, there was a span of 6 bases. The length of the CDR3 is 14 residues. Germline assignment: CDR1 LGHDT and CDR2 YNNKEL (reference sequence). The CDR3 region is CASSQGQNNSPLHF. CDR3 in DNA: TGTGCCAGCAGCCAAGGTCAGAATAATTCACCCCTCCACTTT. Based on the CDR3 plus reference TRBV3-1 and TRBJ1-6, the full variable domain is DTAVSQTPKYLVTQMGNDKSIKCEQNLGHDTMYWYKQDSKKFLKIMFSYNNKELIINETVPNRFSPKSPDKAHLNLHINSLELGDSAVYFCASSQGQNNSPLHFGNGTRLTVT.

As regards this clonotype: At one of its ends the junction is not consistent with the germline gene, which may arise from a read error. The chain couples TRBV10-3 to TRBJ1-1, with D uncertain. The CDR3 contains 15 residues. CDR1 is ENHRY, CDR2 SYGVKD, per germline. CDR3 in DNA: TGTGCCACCAGTGAGTCGACCCACTTGAACACTGAAGCTTTCTTT. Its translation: CATSESTHLNTEAFF.

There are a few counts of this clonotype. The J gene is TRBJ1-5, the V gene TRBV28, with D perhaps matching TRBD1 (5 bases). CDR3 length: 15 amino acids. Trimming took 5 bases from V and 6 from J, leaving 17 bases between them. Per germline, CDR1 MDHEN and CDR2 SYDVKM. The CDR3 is CASSPSGRQTQPQHF. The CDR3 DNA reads TGTGCCAGCAGTCCCTCGGGACGGCAGACTCAGCCCCAGCATTTT.

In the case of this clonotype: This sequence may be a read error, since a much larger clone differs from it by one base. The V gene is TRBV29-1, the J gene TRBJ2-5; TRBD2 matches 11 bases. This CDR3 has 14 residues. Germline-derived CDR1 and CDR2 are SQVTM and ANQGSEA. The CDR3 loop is CSVRLAGSQETLYF. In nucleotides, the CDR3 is TGCAGCGTCCGACTAGCGGGGTCTCAAGAGACCCTGTACTTC.